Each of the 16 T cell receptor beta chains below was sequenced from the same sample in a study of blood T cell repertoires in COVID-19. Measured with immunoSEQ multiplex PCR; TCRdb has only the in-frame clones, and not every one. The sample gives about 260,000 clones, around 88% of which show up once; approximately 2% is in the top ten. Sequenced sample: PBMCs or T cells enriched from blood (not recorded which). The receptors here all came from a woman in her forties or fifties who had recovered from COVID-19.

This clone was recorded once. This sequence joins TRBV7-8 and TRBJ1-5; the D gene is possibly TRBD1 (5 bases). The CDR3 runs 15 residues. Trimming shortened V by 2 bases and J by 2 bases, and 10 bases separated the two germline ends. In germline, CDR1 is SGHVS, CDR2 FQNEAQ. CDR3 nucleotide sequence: TGTGCCAGCAGCTTATCTGGGGCCCGCAATCAGCCCCAGCATTTT. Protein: CASSLSGARNQPQHF.

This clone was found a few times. Written as DNA, the CDR3 is TGTGCCAGCAGATCGGGACTAGCGGGCAGCTCCTACAATGAGCAGTTCTTC. It encodes CASRSGLAGSSYNEQFF. V gene TRBV7-2 combines with J gene TRBJ2-1; TRBD2 matches 12 bases. The CDR3 loop spans 17 amino acids. The V segment lost 6 bases and the J segment 0 bases; nucleotides outside the gene matches: 6. Germline loops: CDR1 SGHTA, CDR2 FQGNSA.

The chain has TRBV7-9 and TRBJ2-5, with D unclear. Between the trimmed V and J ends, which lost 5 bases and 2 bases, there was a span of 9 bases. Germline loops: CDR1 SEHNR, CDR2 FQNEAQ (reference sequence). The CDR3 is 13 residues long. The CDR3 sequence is CASSPRNQETQYF. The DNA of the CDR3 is TGTGCCAGCAGCCCGAGGAATCAAGAGACCCAGTACTTC.

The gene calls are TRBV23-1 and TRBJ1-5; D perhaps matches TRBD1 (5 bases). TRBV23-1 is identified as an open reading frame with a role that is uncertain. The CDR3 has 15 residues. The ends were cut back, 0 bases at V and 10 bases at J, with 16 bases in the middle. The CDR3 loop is CASSQSEGPGGPQHF. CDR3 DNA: TGCGCCAGCAGTCAATCTGAGGGGCCCGGGGGACCCCAGCATTTT.

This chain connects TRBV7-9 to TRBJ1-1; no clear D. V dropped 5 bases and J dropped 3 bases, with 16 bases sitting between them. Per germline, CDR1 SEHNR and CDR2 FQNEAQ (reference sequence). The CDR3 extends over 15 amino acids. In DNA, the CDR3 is TGTGCCAGCAGCCCCCTTGGGTCCCGGGACACTGAAGCTTTCTTT. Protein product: CASSPLGSRDTEAFF.

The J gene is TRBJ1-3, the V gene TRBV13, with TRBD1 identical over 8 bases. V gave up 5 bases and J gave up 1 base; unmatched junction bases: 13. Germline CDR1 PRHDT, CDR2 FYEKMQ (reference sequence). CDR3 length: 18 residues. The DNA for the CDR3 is TGTGCCAGCAGCCAACTGGACTGGACAGGGAAATCTGGAAACACCATATATTTT. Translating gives CASSQLDWTGKSGNTIYF.

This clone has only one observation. CDR3 loop: CASSLTSPKPKFF. As DNA, the CDR3 is TGTGCCAGCAGTTTAACTAGTCCAAAACCAAAGTTCTTC. The V call is TRBV28, the J call TRBJ2-1; D is possibly TRBD2 (5 bases). The CDR3 runs 13 residues. The V gene lost 2 bases and the J gene lost 14 bases, with 16 bases spanning the gap. Germline assignment: CDR1 MDHEN and CDR2 SYDVKM.

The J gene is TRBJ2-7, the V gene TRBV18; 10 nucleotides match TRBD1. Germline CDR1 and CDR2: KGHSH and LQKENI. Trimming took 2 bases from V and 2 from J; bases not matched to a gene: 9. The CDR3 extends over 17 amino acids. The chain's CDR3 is CASSPSSGTGVPYEQYF. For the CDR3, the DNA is TGTGCCAGCTCACCAAGCTCCGGGACAGGGGTACCCTACGAGCAGTACTTC. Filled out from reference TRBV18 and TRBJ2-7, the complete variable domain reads NAGVMQNPRHLVRRRGQEARLRCSPMKGHSHVYWYRQLPEEGLKFMVYLQKENIIDESGMPKERFSAEFPKEGPSILRIQQVVRGDSAAYFCASSPSSGTGVPYEQYFGPGTRLTVT.

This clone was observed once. The CDR3: CASSLAWTGISYEQYF. The CDR3, as DNA: TGCGCCAGCAGCTTGGCTTGGACAGGGATCTCCTACGAGCAGTACTTC. This chain joins TRBV5-1 and TRBJ2-7; TRBD1 aligns across 8 bases. V shed 0 bases, J shed 0 bases, and the junction held 5 bases outside the gene matches. The germline V gene has CDR1 SGHRS and CDR2 YFSETQ. The CDR3 contains 16 residues.

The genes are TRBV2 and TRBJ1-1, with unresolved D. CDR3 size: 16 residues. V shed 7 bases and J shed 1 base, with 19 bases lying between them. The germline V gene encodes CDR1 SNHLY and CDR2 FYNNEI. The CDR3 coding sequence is TGTGCCAGCAACCCCATTGGATCGACAAGGAACACTGAAGCTTTCTTT. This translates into CASNPIGSTRNTEAFF.

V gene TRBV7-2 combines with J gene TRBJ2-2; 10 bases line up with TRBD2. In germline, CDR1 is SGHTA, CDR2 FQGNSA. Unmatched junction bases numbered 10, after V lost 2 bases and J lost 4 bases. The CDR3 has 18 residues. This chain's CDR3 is CASSLSTGAGGPTGELFF. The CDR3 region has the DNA TGTGCCAGCAGCTTATCTACCGGAGCGGGAGGGCCCACCGGGGAGCTGTTTTTT.

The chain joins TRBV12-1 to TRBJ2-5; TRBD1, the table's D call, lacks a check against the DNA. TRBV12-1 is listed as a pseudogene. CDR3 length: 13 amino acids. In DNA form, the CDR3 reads TGTGCCAAAACCCACAGAGAACAAGAGACCCAGTACTTC. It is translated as CAKTHREQETQYF.

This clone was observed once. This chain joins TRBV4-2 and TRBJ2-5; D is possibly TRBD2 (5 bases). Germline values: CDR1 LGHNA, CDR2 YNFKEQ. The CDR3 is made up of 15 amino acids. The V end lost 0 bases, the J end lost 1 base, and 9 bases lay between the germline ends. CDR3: CASSQDPGVQETQYF. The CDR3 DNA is TGTGCCAGCAGCCAAGATCCCGGGGTCCAAGAGACCCAGTACTTC.

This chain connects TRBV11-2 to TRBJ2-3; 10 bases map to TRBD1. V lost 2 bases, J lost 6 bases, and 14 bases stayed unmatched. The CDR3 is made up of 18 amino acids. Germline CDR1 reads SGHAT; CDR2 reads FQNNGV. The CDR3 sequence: CASSLWYPTGGESDTQYF. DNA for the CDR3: TGTGCCAGCAGCTTATGGTACCCGACAGGGGGCGAGTCGGATACGCAGTATTTT. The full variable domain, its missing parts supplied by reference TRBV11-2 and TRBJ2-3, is EAGVAQSPRYKIIEKRQSVAFWCNPISGHATLYWYQQILGQGPKLLIQFQNNGVVDDSQLPKDRFSAERLKGVDSTLKIQPAKLEDSAVYLCASSLWYPTGGESDTQYFGPGTRLTVL.

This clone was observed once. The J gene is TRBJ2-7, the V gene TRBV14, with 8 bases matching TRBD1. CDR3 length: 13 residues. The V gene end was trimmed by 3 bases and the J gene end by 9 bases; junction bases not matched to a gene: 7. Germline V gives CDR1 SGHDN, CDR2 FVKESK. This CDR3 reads CASSHLQGGGQYF. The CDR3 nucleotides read TGTGCCAGCAGCCATCTACAGGGGGGTGGGCAGTACTTC.

The CDR3 DNA reads as TGTGCCAGCAGTGAATTTAGGGCGGGGGGTACCTACGAGCAGTACTTC. Translated: CASSEFRAGGTYEQYF. The chain links TRBV2 to TRBJ2-7; 8 positions agree with TRBD2. Per germline, CDR1 SNHLY and CDR2 FYNNEI. The CDR3 consists of 16 residues. Losses at the gene ends were 2 bases for V and 2 bases for J; bases not matched to a gene: 8.